A selection of T cell receptor beta chains follows, all from one sample in a study of cytomegalovirus exposure and HLA in healthy donors. Sequenced by immunoSEQ multiplex PCR; TCRdb stores in-frame clones only, minus some. This sample has about 110,000 clones, with over 65% found just once. The sequencing sample was made of PBMCs. These receptors all stem from a young man in good health and CMV-seropositive. The CDR3 runs from the conserved cysteine through the conserved F or W. D genes are given only for firm matches. A row's size may be missing; if present it is once, few, many or a size class.

J | V | size | D | DNA | CDR3
TRBJ2-3 | TRBV27 | - | - | TGTGCCAGCAGTTTAGCGGCCCCCCAGATCGATACGCAGTATTTT | CASSLAAPQIDTQYF
TRBJ1-1 | TRBV18 | few | TRBD1 | TGTGCCAGCTCACACAGGGGGCACACTGAAGCTTTCTTT | CASSHRGHTEAFF
TRBJ2-7 | TRBV4-3 | - | TRBD2 | TGCGCCAGCAGCCACGGACTAGCGGGTATGGACGAGCAGTACTTC | CASSHGLAGMDEQYF
TRBJ2-7 | TRBV30 | - | TRBD1 | TGTGCCTGGAGTGGGACAGGGAACTACGAGCAGTACTTC | CAWSGTGNYEQYF
TRBJ1-1 | TRBV18 | few | - | TGTGCCAGCTCGGGGGGAGGCGGCACTGAAGCTTTCTTT | CASSGGGGTEAFF
TRBJ2-7 | TRBV7-9 | - | - | TGTGCCAGCAGGGACGGTGGGGGGTACGAGCAGTACTTC | CASRDGGGYEQYF
TRBJ2-7 | TRBV13 | - | - | TGTGCCAGTAAGTCCTCGGAGGACGAGCAGTACTTC | CASKSSEDEQYF
TRBJ2-5 | TRBV29-1 | - | TRBD1 | TGCAGCGTGGGGACAGCCCAAGAGACCCAGTACTTC | CSVGTAQETQYF
TRBJ1-1 | TRBV9 | - | - | TGTGCCAGCAGCGTAGGACAGTTCACTGAAGCTTTCTTT | CASSVGQFTEAFF
TRBJ1-6 | TRBV18 | - | - | TGTGCCAGCTCACTTAGTGCAGGGAATAATTCACCCCTCCACTTT | CASSLSAGNNSPLHF
TRBJ1-5 | TRBV15 | - | TRBD1 | TGTGCCACCAGCACAGGGGGCGCGGATCAGCCCCAGCATTTT | CATSTGGADQPQHF
TRBJ2-7 | TRBV7-2 | - | TRBD2 | TGTGCCAGCAGCGGGCGGGGGGACCCCTACGAGCAGTACTTC | CASSGRGDPYEQYF
TRBJ2-3 | TRBV29-1 | - | TRBD1 | TGCAGCGTTGTTCCAGGGGGCAGGGCAGATACGCAGTATTTT | CSVVPGGRADTQYF
TRBJ2-3 | TRBV6-6 | - | - | TGTGCCAGCAATTGGGATTCGAGGGGCACAGATACGCAGTATTTT | CASNWDSRGTDTQYF
TRBJ2-3 | TRBV30 | - | - | TGTGCCTGGACCGGAACGGGGGCAGATACGCAGTATTTT | CAWTGTGADTQYF
TRBJ1-2 | TRBV9 | few | TRBD1 | TGTGCCAGCAGCGTAGAGGGACAGTATGGCTACACCTTC | CASSVEGQYGYTF
TRBJ2-3 | TRBV7-2 | once | - | TGTGCCAGCAGCGGAACAGCAGATACGCAGTATTTT | CASSGTADTQYF
TRBJ1-4 | TRBV5-4 | - | TRBD1 | TGTGCCAGCAGCACTGGACAGGCAACTAATGAAAAACTGTTTTTT | CASSTGQATNEKLFF
TRBJ2-1 | TRBV28 | - | - | TGTGCCAGCAGTCTGACAGGAAACTCCTACAATGAGCAGTTCTTC | CASSLTGNSYNEQFF
TRBJ2-3 | TRBV30 | once | TRBD2 | TGTGCCTGGAGAAGAGGGCTAGCGGGGATGGGGGATACGCAGTATTTT | CAWRRGLAGMGDTQYF
TRBJ1-2 | TRBV5-1 | few | - | TGCGCCAGCAGCTTGGACATGACAGCCAAAGCTAACTATGGCTACACCTTC | CASSLDMTAKANYGYTF
TRBJ2-1 | TRBV7-9 | - | - | TGTGCCAGCAGCTTGGACGTCTATGGGGGCAGGGAAAAAAATGAGCAGTTCTTC | CASSLDVYGGREKNEQFF
TRBJ1-3 | TRBV18 | - | TRBD1 | TGTGCCAGCTCACCTAGCAGGACAGGGGGCTCTGGAAACACCATATATTTT | CASSPSRTGGSGNTIYF
TRBJ2-2 | TRBV14 | once | TRBD1 | TGTGCCAGCAGCCCCGGGACAGGGGACACCGGGGAGCTGTTTTTT | CASSPGTGDTGELFF
TRBJ1-4 | TRBV4-3 | - | - | TGCGCCAGCAGCCAAGGCCAGGGTAGCGAAAAACTGTTTTTT | CASSQGQGSEKLFF
TRBJ2-5 | TRBV6-5 | - | TRBD1 | TGTGCCAGCAGTAGGACAGGGACCCTACAAGAGACCCAGTACTTC | CASSRTGTLQETQYF
TRBJ2-7 | TRBV6-5 | - | - | TGTGCCAGCAGTTACTCCCCGGGGAGGTATAGTTACGAGCAGTACTTC | CASSYSPGRYSYEQYF
TRBJ2-1 | TRBV7-9 | - | TRBD2 | TGTGCCAGCAGCTCTACGCGAGTAGCGGGGGGGTCCTCCTACAATGAGCAGTTCTTC | CASSSTRVAGGSSYNEQFF
TRBJ1-1 | TRBV7-9 | - | - | TGTGCCAGCAGCCAATCGATTCAGGGGCGGGCTTTCTTT | CASSQSIQGRAFF
TRBJ2-6 | TRBV6-4 | - | - | TGTGCCAGCAGCCGCGGGGTTGGGGCCAACGTCCTGACTTTC | CASSRGVGANVLTF
TRBJ2-3 | TRBV2 | - | - | TGTGCCAGCAGATGGGCCTGGAGGAGGCCAGATACGCAGTATTTT | CASRWAWRRPDTQYF
TRBJ2-1 | TRBV27 | once | TRBD2 | TGTGCCAGCAGGTGGGGCGGGGGGCAGTTCTTC | CASRWGGGQFF
TRBJ2-7 | TRBV19 | - | TRBD1 | TGTGCCAGTAGTAGCCGACAGGGGGCAGCGTCCTACGAGCAGTACTTC | CASSSRQGAASYEQYF
TRBJ2-7 | TRBV7-8 | - | TRBD1 | TGTGCCAGCACTAGGTCAGGGACAGGTGAATACGAGCAGTACTTC | CASTRSGTGEYEQYF
TRBJ2-7 | TRBV28 | - | TRBD1 | TGTGCCAGCAGTAAGGGACAGGGGTCGGGCTCCTACGAGCAGTACTTC | CASSKGQGSGSYEQYF